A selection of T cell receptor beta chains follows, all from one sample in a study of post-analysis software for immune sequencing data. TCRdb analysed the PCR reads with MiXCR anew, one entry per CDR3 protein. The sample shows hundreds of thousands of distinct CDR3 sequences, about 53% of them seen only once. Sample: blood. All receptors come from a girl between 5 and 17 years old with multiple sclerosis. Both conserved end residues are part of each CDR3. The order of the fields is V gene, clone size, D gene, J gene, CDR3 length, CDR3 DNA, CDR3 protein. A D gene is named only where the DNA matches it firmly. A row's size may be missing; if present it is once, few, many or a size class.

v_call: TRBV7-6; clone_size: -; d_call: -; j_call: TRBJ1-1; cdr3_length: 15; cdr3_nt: TGTGCCAGCAGTGCGAGAGGGGGGCTGAACACTGAAGCTTTCTTT; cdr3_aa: CASSARGGLNTEAFF
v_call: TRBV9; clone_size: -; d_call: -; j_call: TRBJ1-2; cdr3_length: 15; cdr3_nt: TGTGCCAGCAGCGTAGTCCCGCAGGGAATTAATGGCTACACCTTC; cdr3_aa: CASSVVPQGINGYTF
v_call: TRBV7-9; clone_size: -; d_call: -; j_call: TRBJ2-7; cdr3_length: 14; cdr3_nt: TGTGCCAGCAGCCGGGCCAACCAAGGGGGCGAGCAGTACTTC; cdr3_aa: CASSRANQGGEQYF
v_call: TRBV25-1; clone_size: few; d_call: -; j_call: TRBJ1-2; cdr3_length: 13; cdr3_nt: TGTGCCAGCAGTGAATACAGGCACTATGGCTACACCTTC; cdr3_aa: CASSEYRHYGYTF
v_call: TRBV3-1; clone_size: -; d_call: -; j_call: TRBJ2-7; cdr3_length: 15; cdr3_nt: TGTGCCAGCAGCCAAGAACCTAGACTAGACTACGAGCAGTACTTC; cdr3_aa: CASSQEPRLDYEQYF
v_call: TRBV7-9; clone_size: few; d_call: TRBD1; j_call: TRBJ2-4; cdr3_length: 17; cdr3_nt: TGTGCCAGCAGCCACCGAACAGGGGATATAGCCAAAAACATTCAGTACTTC; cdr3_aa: CASSHRTGDIAKNIQYF
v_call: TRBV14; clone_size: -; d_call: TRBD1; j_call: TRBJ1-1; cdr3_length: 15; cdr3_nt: TGTGCCAGCAGCGGACAGGGGGTCCTTAACACTGAAGCTTTCTTT; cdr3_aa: CASSGQGVLNTEAFF
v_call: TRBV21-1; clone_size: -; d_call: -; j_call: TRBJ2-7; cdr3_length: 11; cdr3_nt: TGTGCCAGGAAGTCCTCCTACGAGCAGTACTTC; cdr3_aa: CARKSSYEQYF
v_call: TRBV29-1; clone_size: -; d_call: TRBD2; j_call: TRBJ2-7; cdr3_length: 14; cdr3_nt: TGCAGCGTCACGACTAGCAGGAGCTCCTACGAGCAGTACTTC; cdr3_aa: CSVTTSRSSYEQYF
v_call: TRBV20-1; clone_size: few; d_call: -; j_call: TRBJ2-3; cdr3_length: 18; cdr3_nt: TGCAGTGCTAGCCGAGGCGACAGGGCCAGACTAGTCACAGATACGCAGTATTTT; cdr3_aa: CSASRGDRARLVTDTQYF